These T cell receptor beta chains were read from a single sample in a study of T cells after yellow fever vaccination. TCRdb re-called the 5' RACE reads through MiXCR, storing one row per CDR3 protein. The sample has about 580,000 distinct CDR3 sequences; about a sixth are singletons. The starting material was PBMCs, obtained about 5 days after the first yellow fever vaccination. All receptors come from a man between 18 and 35 years old who received the YFV17D yellow fever vaccine. Both conserved end residues are part of each CDR3. The order of the fields is J gene, V gene, CDR3 protein.

J: TRBJ2-3; V: TRBV11-1; CDR3: CASSSLVAGGPLPTDTQYF
J: TRBJ2-4; V: TRBV5-1; CDR3: CASSLAGGAKNIQYF
J: TRBJ2-4; V: TRBV6-1; CDR3: CASRPGQGSDIQYF
J: TRBJ1-5; V: TRBV27; CDR3: CASNGSNQPQHF
J: TRBJ2-2; V: TRBV4-3; CDR3: CASSQDDFGGELFF
J: TRBJ2-1; V: TRBV18; CDR3: CASSPPSTNEQFF
J: TRBJ2-1; V: TRBV7-3; CDR3: CASSFGTPYNEQFF
J: TRBJ1-1; V: TRBV7-8; CDR3: CASSLARYTEAFF
J: TRBJ1-5; V: TRBV2; CDR3: CASNQDSSNQPQHF
J: TRBJ2-3; V: TRBV2; CDR3: CASSEPFTDTQYF
J: TRBJ2-3; V: TRBV5-1; CDR3: CASSLGRSRSADTQYF
J: TRBJ2-5; V: TRBV12-3/TRBV12-4; CDR3: CASSDEGRETQYF
J: TRBJ2-2; V: TRBV10-3; CDR3: CAIKESPGELFF
J: TRBJ2-4; V: TRBV7-2; CDR3: CASSPRRVQRNIQYF
J: TRBJ2-1; V: TRBV6-2/TRBV6-3; CDR3: CASSDVAPASYNEQFF
J: TRBJ2-7; V: TRBV4-3; CDR3: CASSEGQETYEQYF
J: TRBJ2-3; V: TRBV7-7; CDR3: CASSLTATSTDTQYF
J: TRBJ2-4; V: TRBV18; CDR3: CASSQSGDVSIQYF
J: TRBJ2-1; V: TRBV12-3/TRBV12-4; CDR3: CASSLRGESEQFF
J: TRBJ1-3; V: TRBV6-1; CDR3: CASSEHSERNTIYF
J: TRBJ2-2; V: TRBV10-3; CDR3: CAISGLARELFF
J: TRBJ1-3; V: TRBV9; CDR3: CASSVDGNTIYF
J: TRBJ1-3; V: TRBV20-1; CDR3: CSAREESSGNTIYF
J: TRBJ2-1; V: TRBV7-2; CDR3: CASSSPGTTNEQFF
J: TRBJ2-2; V: TRBV7-7; CDR3: CASSSTRRTGELFF
J: TRBJ2-7; V: TRBV2; CDR3: CASSEGQSSYEQYF
J: TRBJ2-3; V: TRBV20-1; CDR3: CSAKSQVTDTQYF
J: TRBJ2-7; V: TRBV20-1; CDR3: CTVKGPGSSYEQYF
J: TRBJ2-7; V: TRBV6-1; CDR3: CASRPRGGLHEQYF
J: TRBJ1-5; V: TRBV19; CDR3: CASTPPGYTGIQPQHF
J: TRBJ2-6; V: TRBV6-2/TRBV6-3; CDR3: CASSLGVRAGANVLTF
J: TRBJ2-5; V: TRBV7-9; CDR3: CASSSLSAGGPETQYF
J: TRBJ2-2; V: TRBV6-2/TRBV6-3; CDR3: CASTQTRADTGELFF
J: TRBJ1-1; V: TRBV7-9; CDR3: CASRTAQVNTEAFF
J: TRBJ2-3; V: TRBV12-3/TRBV12-4; CDR3: CASSFYRDTQYF
J: TRBJ1-1; V: TRBV7-2; CDR3: CASSPNGGNTEAFF
J: TRBJ2-7; V: TRBV5-1; CDR3: CASSFLAWRDEQYF
J: TRBJ2-7; V: TRBV5-1; CDR3: CASSPRDIYEQYF
J: TRBJ1-1; V: TRBV20-1; CDR3: CSARDPRRGTEAFF
J: TRBJ1-2; V: TRBV5-1; CDR3: CASSLNRDYGYTF